Below, 25 T cell receptor beta chains from the same sample are listed, as sequenced in a study of CD8+ T cells in alopecia areata. The treatment here: oral pan-JAK inhibitor, 5-10 mg twice daily. Extracted RNA was reverse transcribed into cDNA, the sequencing template. The data were produced by immunoSEQ multiplex PCR, yet TCRdb's version contains in-frame clones alone and is incomplete. The sample lists fewer than 200,000 clones; roughly 53% were seen once. The sequencing used CD8+ T cells sorted from blood, collected at week 24, from a patient treated with tofacitinib. The source of these receptors is a human donor with alopecia areata.

The V and J genes are TRBV2 and TRBJ2-7; D may be TRBD2 (6 bases). CDR3 length: 16 amino acids. CDR1 and CDR2 (germline): SNHLY, FYNNEI. V lost 10 bases, J lost 2 bases, and 24 bases lay in between. The CDR3: CATGVGHSPGAYEQYF. The CDR3 region has the DNA TGTGCCACCGGGGTGGGTCACAGTCCGGGAGCCTACGAGCAGTACTTC. Drawing the rest from reference TRBV2 and TRBJ2-7, the complete variable domain is EPEVTQTPSHQVTQMGQEVILRCVPISNHLYFYWYRQILGQKVEFLVSFYNNEISEKSEIFDDQFSVERPDGSNFTLKIRSTKLEDSAMYFCATGVGHSPGAYEQYFGPGTRLTVT.

The V gene is TRBV2, the J gene TRBJ2-7; TRBD1 aligns across 7 bases. This CDR3 region has 13 residues. J gave up 6 bases and V 3 bases, and 5 bases lay outside the gene matches. Germline CDR1 reads SNHLY; CDR2 reads FYNNEI. CDR3 in amino acids: CASSDGQGVEQYF. CDR3 nucleotide sequence: TGTGCCAGCAGTGACGGGCAGGGGGTCGAGCAGTACTTC. The full variable domain, with the rest looked up from reference TRBV2 and TRBJ2-7, is EPEVTQTPSHQVTQMGQEVILRCVPISNHLYFYWYRQILGQKVEFLVSFYNNEISEKSEIFDDQFSVERPDGSNFTLKIRSTKLEDSAMYFCASSDGQGVEQYFGPGTRLTVT.

This rearrangement joins TRBV4-2 to TRBJ2-2, with 10 bases matching TRBD2. V gave up 4 bases and J gave up 4 bases; unmatched junction bases: 15. The CDR3 totals 19 residues. CDR1 is LGHNA, CDR2 YNFKEQ, per germline. CDR3: CASSLRWGPSGGFTGELFF. In nucleotides, the CDR3 is TGTGCCAGCAGCCTCCGGTGGGGGCCTAGCGGGGGTTTCACCGGGGAGCTGTTTTTT.

V gene TRBV27 combines with J gene TRBJ1-2; perhaps TRBD1 as D (6 bases). Trimming took off 2 bases at V and 8 bases at J, with 12 bases between the two ends. The CDR3 extends over 13 amino acids. Germline V gene sequence: CDR1 MNHEY, CDR2 SMNVEV (reference sequence). The CDR3 is CASSLNRAQGYTF. In DNA form, the CDR3 reads TGTGCCAGCAGTTTAAACAGGGCTCAAGGCTACACCTTC.

This clone is a singleton in its sample. The chain's CDR3 is CASSHPTTSGGAEYTQYF. As DNA, the CDR3 is TGTGCCAGTAGTCACCCCACCACTAGCGGGGGGGCCGAATATACGCAGTATTTT. The chain uses TRBV19 and TRBJ2-3, with 13 nucleotides matching TRBD2. Germline V gene lookup returns CDR1 LNHDA and CDR2 SQIVND (reference sequence). The CDR3 consists of 18 residues. Trimming at V came to 5 bases and at J to 7 bases, leaving 15 bases not matched to a gene.

As to this clone: One junction end disagrees with the germline gene, perhaps due to a read error. This same CDR3 is encoded by further DNA sequences in the sample. The V call is TRBV5-6, the J call TRBJ1-5, with unresolved D. The CDR3 sequence is 13 residues long. Per the germline V gene, CDR1 is SGHDT and CDR2 is YYEEEE. CDR3 sequence reads: CASSLGRSEPQHF. Here the CDR3 DNA reads TGCGCCAGCAGCTTAGGCCGTAGCGAGCCCCAGCATTTT.

The chain couples TRBV2 to TRBJ2-6; D possibly corresponds to TRBD2 (6 bases). From germline, CDR1 is SNHLY and CDR2 FYNNEI. The CDR3 contains 15 residues. V lost 2 bases and J 3 bases, leaving 8 bases between the germline ends. The CDR3 protein is CASSEWGVGANVLTF. The CDR3, as DNA: TGTGCCAGCAGTGAATGGGGGGTTGGGGCCAACGTCCTGACTTTC.

This clone was observed a single time. V usage is TRBV9 and J usage is TRBJ2-1; D possibly matches TRBD1 or TRBD2 (5 bases each). Germline V gene sequence: CDR1 SGDLS, CDR2 YYNGEE. Between the trimmed V and J ends, which lost 5 bases and 6 bases, there was a span of 12 bases. The CDR3 spans 13 residues. The CDR3 spells CASRATEGNEQFF. The DNA for the CDR3 is TGTGCCAGCAGAGCGACAGAGGGCAATGAGCAGTTCTTC.

The J gene is TRBJ1-1, the V gene TRBV13; 8 nucleotides agree with TRBD1. The junction had 6 bases not matched to a gene; V was cut back by 5 bases and J by 7 bases. The CDR3 has 13 amino acids. From germline, CDR1 is PRHDT and CDR2 FYEKMQ (reference sequence). The CDR3 nucleotides are TGTGCCAGCAGCGGCAGGGGGCGCGGTGAAGCTTTCTTT. It yields the protein CASSGRGRGEAFF.

The chain joins TRBV30 to TRBJ2-1; 10 nucleotides align to TRBD2. The CDR3 length is 13 residues. The trim removed 4 bases at V and 4 bases at J, leaving 1 base unmatched. The germline gives CDR1 GTSNPN, CDR2 SVGIG (reference sequence). The CDR3 protein is CAWTSGGYNEQFF. The CDR3 bases are TGTGCCTGGACTAGCGGGGGTTACAATGAGCAGTTCTTC.

The CDR3 region has the DNA TGTGCTAGTATCCGGGGGGCTTTCACTGAAGCTTTCTTT. It is translated as CASIRGAFTEAFF. The chain uses TRBV12-5 and TRBJ1-1; tentatively, D is TRBD1 (6 bases). The CDR3 runs 13 residues. V was clipped by 8 bases and J by 4 bases, with 14 bases between them. Germline assignment: CDR1 LGHNT and CDR2 FRNRAP.

This clone has only a few counts. The chain combines TRBV6-1 with TRBJ2-4; weak D call: TRBD1 (6 bases). V lost 3 bases and J lost 2, with 14 bases in between. This CDR3 comprises 16 residues. Per the germline V gene, CDR1 is MNHNS and CDR2 is SASEGT. CDR3 protein: CASSDHNRAPKNIQYF. CDR3 nucleotide sequence: TGTGCCAGCAGTGACCACAACAGGGCCCCCAAAAACATTCAGTACTTC.

The chain couples TRBV5-1 to TRBJ2-6; TRBD1 might be the D (5 bases). The CDR3 is made up of 14 amino acids. Trimming removed 4 bases at V and 2 bases at J, with 7 bases between. Per the germline V gene, CDR1 is SGHRS and CDR2 is YFSETQ. The CDR3 nucleotides are TGCGCCAGCAGCGCAGGGACTGGGGCCAACGTCCTGACTTTC. This translates into CASSAGTGANVLTF.

This clone turned up a few times. The rearrangement joins TRBV5-1 to TRBJ2-5; TRBD2 aligns across 11 bases. The germline V gene encodes CDR1 SGHRS and CDR2 YFSETQ. The V gene end was trimmed by 4 bases and the J gene end by 5 bases; junction bases not matched to a gene: 7. The CDR3 consists of 15 residues. The CDR3 is CASSVSGGAGETQYF. The CDR3 DNA sequence: TGCGCCAGCAGCGTTAGCGGGGGGGCCGGGGAGACCCAGTACTTC.

The rearrangement links TRBV2 to TRBJ1-2; no firm D call. The CDR3 totals 15 residues. With 6 bases removed from V and 4 bases from J, the gap between germline ends came to 18 bases. The V gene's germline CDR1 is SNHLY and CDR2 FYNNEI. The CDR3 DNA sequence: TGTGCCAGCAGGGCCGGCCCTTTTTCAGGCTATGGCTACACCTTC. Its protein product is CASRAGPFSGYGYTF.

The rearrangement links TRBV5-6 to TRBJ1-1; D is ambiguous. The V gene's germline CDR1 is SGHDT and CDR2 YYEEEE. This CDR3 is 12 amino acids long. With 0 bases removed from V and 6 bases from J, the gap between germline ends came to 6 bases. In nucleotides, the CDR3 is TGTGCCAGCAGCTTGGGGGAGGCTGAAGCTTTCTTT. This encodes CASSLGEAEAFF.

Remarks on this clone: This sample also contains other DNA sequences that code for the same CDR3. J is TRBJ1-5 and V is TRBV5-1; possible D gene TRBD1, 5 bases. The CDR3 consists of 14 residues. Trimming pared 0 bases from V and 1 base from J, leaving 5 bases between. Germline CDR1 SGHRS, CDR2 YFSETQ. The CDR3, as DNA: TGCGCCAGCAGCTTGGAGGGGAGCAATCAGCCCCAGCATTTT. This encodes CASSLEGSNQPQHF.

The chain couples TRBV7-9 to TRBJ2-5, with a possible D match to TRBD1 (6 bases). Deletions cut 8 bases from V and 5 bases from J, with 30 bases between. The CDR3 runs 18 residues. Per germline, CDR1 SEHNR and CDR2 FQNEAQ (reference sequence). The CDR3 DNA is TGTGCCAGCGGCCACAGGGTAGCATGGCTAGCCGGGGAGGAGACCCAGTACTTC. Translation: CASGHRVAWLAGEETQYF.

The V and J genes are TRBV5-5 and TRBJ2-7, with 8 nucleotides matching TRBD1. The CDR3 is made up of 16 amino acids. Germline CDR1 is SGHKS and CDR2 is YYEKEE (reference sequence). V was clipped by 2 bases and J by 2 bases; unmatched bases: 9. CDR3 loop: CASSFPDRGIPYEQYF. CDR3 nucleotide sequence: TGTGCCAGCAGCTTTCCCGACAGGGGTATACCCTACGAGCAGTACTTC.

This clone was counted between two and nine times. The chain couples TRBV29-1 to TRBJ2-3, with a possible D match to TRBD1 (6 bases). The CDR3 length is 12 residues. V was shortened by 6 bases and J by 9 bases, with 16 bases between the two germline ends. Germline-derived CDR1 and CDR2 are SQVTM and ANQGSEA. The CDR3 sequence is CSVKSRDITQYF. The CDR3 DNA reads TGCAGCGTAAAAAGCCGGGACATAACGCAGTATTTT.

The rearrangement links TRBV5-6 to TRBJ2-6; D is unclear. The CDR3 has 17 amino acids. V lost 3 bases and J 0 bases, leaving 13 bases between the germline ends. CDR1 and CDR2 from the germline V gene are SGHDT and YYEEEE. The DNA for the CDR3 is TGTGCCAGCAGCTCGCCTTTGAGTTACTCTGGGGCCAACGTCCTGACTTTC. It specifies CASSSPLSYSGANVLTF.

The chain is built from TRBV20-1 and TRBJ1-2, with no clear D. Trimming left V 4 bases short and J 4 bases short, with 7 bases between. Germline CDR1 is DFQATT and CDR2 is SNEGSKA (reference sequence). The CDR3 is 11 residues long. CDR3: CSATAGYGYTF. In DNA, the CDR3 is TGCAGTGCTACGGCTGGCTATGGCTACACCTTC.

J is TRBJ2-3 and V is TRBV4-1; D is unresolved. The CDR3 is made up of 14 amino acids. Between the trimmed V and J ends, which lost 1 base and 2 bases, there was a span of 7 bases. The germline V gene has CDR1 MGHRA and CDR2 YSYEKL. The CDR3 sequence: CASSQGPFTDTQYF. Here the CDR3 DNA reads TGCGCCAGCAGCCAAGGGCCATTCACAGATACGCAGTATTTT.

The rearrangement joins TRBV9 to TRBJ1-2; a possible D gene is TRBD1 (5 bases). Trimming removed 0 bases at V and 3 bases at J, with 9 bases between. The CDR3 is 14 amino acids. The V gene's germline CDR1 is SGDLS and CDR2 YYNGEE. The CDR3 nucleotides read TGTGCCAGCAGCGTAGAGGCAGGGCACTATGGCTACACCTTC. It yields the protein CASSVEAGHYGYTF.

This clone was recorded a few times. This rearrangement joins TRBV29-1 to TRBJ2-2; a weak D match, TRBD1 (5 bases). The CDR3 extends over 15 amino acids. Germline V gives CDR1 SQVTM, CDR2 ANQGSEA. Trimming took 4 bases from V and 2 from J, leaving 14 bases between them. The CDR3 reads CSVVQTARNTGELFF. The CDR3 coding sequence is TGCAGCGTTGTTCAGACAGCGAGAAACACCGGGGAGCTGTTTTTT.